This T cell receptor (beta chain) emerged from a study of blood T cell repertoires in COVID-19 (TCRdb year 2020). Background for the entire study: Samples covering the acute and convalescent phases of COVID-19 were provided by collaborators in the United States, Italy and Spain. The material from the prospective study consisted of cDNA or gDNA derived from T cells, B-cell-depleted T cells, or PBMCs. The repertoires were released in a freely available public database intended as a resource for research on the immune response to SARS-CoV-2. Subjects who had been exposed to COVID-19, were actively infected with it, or had recovered from it provided the deeply sampled blood TCRbeta repertoires that made up the dataset. A de-identified subject ID, COVID-19 status, age in years and sex were almost always included in the sample metadata. Samples were obtained from the ongoing ImmuneRACE study (first 160 participants) and from some 1,300 subjects provided by 6 global collaborators. Where available, HLA class I and class II types were taken from metadata supplied by the sample provider and were not determined by assay-based typing.

Results and caveats for the whole study, not just this receptor: How much clinical and demographic metadata was included differed by source and by participant, and the metadata was provided uncurated.

As regards this clone: Which antigen it targets is not known. Base qualities are not recorded, but no much larger clone differs from it by a single base.

The collaborating institutions used their own protocols to collect whole blood in K2EDTA tubes. For TCRbeta analysis, collaborators shipped samples in one of three forms: frozen whole blood, isolated PBMCs, or DNA extracted from either of those sample types. The immunoSEQ Assay, a bias-controlled multiplex PCR, was used to amplify TCRbeta CDR3 regions from genomic DNA. In the paper's pipeline: The number of nucleated cells in each sample was estimated by amplification of reference gene primers within the assay. To quantify the absolute abundance of each unique TCRbeta CDR3 rearrangement, sequence reads were collapsed and filtered. For each sample, productive Simpson clonality was calculated as the square root of Simpson's diversity index across productive rearrangements. Sourced from immuneACCESS, this table was stored by TCRdb with only in-frame sequences that have V and J called. A share of the clones is absent; for the studies checked, an unresolved V gene accounts for under half, and the remainder has no known explanation. The DNA was the basis for D and trimming; V, J and clone size are from that table. The sample table holds under 300,000 clones, of which around 84% were seen once. The top ten clonotypes cover less than 3.5% of the sample.

Material for sequencing was peripheral blood. The sequence derives from a woman aged 18-35 years with acute or convalescent COVID-19.

The CDR3 sequence is CASRTGGPSGYTF. Read as DNA, the sequence is TGTGCCAGCAGGACAGGGGGCCCCTCTGGCTACACCTTC. This sequence uses TRBV28 and TRBJ1-2; the central 10 bases match TRBD1. The germline V gene sets CDR1 to MDHEN and CDR2 to SYDVKM. V is trimmed back by 6 bases and J by 7 bases, and the junction contains 5 bases that no gene match accounts for. Spanning cysteine to phenylalanine, the CDR3 consists of 13 amino acids. Left in the record is the CDR3 DNA by itself, 39 bases read in frame from the first base.